This TCR beta chain was captured by sequencing in a study of glioma-infiltrating T cells after dendritic cell vaccination. Germline V gives CDR1 SGHRS, CDR2 YFSETQ. CDR3 length: 13 residues. V was pared by 0 bases and J by 4 bases, with 7 bases between. TCRdb's copy holds only in-frame clones and misses some; the assay was immunoSEQ multiplex PCR. Altogether tens of thousands of clones are present, about nine tenths being singletons, with the ten largest covering more than 2%. Time point noted: after dendritic cell vaccination, including at tumor progression/relapse. This specimen was blood, taken after dendritic cell vaccination. The chain joins TRBV5-1 to TRBJ1-2, with D uncertain. This sequence was found in a human donor with glioblastoma. This CDR3 is CASSLAEPYGYTF. CDR3 coding DNA: TGCGCCAGCAGCTTGGCCGAGCCCTATGGCTACACCTTC.